Sequencing of this T cell receptor (beta chain) was carried out in a study of CD8+ T cells in alopecia areata. Unmatched junction bases numbered 4, after V lost 3 bases and J lost 7 bases. There are 14 residues in the CDR3. Germline lookup yields CDR1 GTSNPN and CDR2 SVGIG (reference sequence). Once RNA had been extracted, it was reverse transcribed into cDNA to act as the sequencing template. Measured with immunoSEQ multiplex PCR; TCRdb has only the in-frame clones, and not every one. The repertoire holds approximately 100,000 clones, with approximately 58% as singletons. The specimen sequenced was CD4+ T cells sorted from blood. This TCR was recovered from a human donor in good health. The V and J genes are TRBV30 and TRBJ1-6; the match to TRBD1 covers 9 bases. CDR3: CAWRTGTGNSPLHF. The CDR3, as DNA: TGTGCCTGGAGAACCGGGACAGGGAATTCACCCCTCCACTTT.